This T cell receptor beta chain comes out of a study of blood T cell repertoires in COVID-19. At the level of the study: The samples span acute and convalescent COVID-19 from the United States, Italy and Spain. PBMCs, B-cell-depleted T cells, or T cells were the source of the cDNA or gDNA that made up the material.

The table came from immunoSEQ multiplex PCR; TCRdb's copy has only in-frame clones and leaves some out. The data show about 420,000 clones, approximately 90% seen once. The Seattle patients, enrolled during active infection, were followed longitudinally. V was cut by 5 bases and J by 1 base, with 14 bases left in between. The CDR3 length is 15 residues. Germline V lookup: CDR1 SGHNT, CDR2 YENEEA. This TCR was recovered from a man aged 18 to 30 with COVID-19, enrolled during active disease. The chain uses TRBV11-3 and TRBJ1-1, with D unresolved. The specimen was peripheral blood. The CDR3 DNA reads as TGTGCCAGCAGCCCCAACCCCGCTAAGAACACTGAAGCTTTCTTT. This sequence encodes CASSPNPAKNTEAFF. Full variable domain (outside the CDR3, taken from reference TRBV11-3 and TRBJ1-1): EAGVVQSPRYKIIEKKQPVAFWCNPISGHNTLYWYLQNLGQGPELLIRYENEEAVDDSQLPKDRFSAERLKGVDSTLKIQPAELGDSAVYLCASSPNPAKNTEAFFGQGTRLTVV.